The 16 T cell receptor beta chains below all came from one sample that was sequenced in a study of cytomegalovirus exposure and HLA in healthy donors. The PCR made use of 60 Vbeta and 13 Jbeta primers. Measured with immunoSEQ multiplex PCR; TCRdb has only the in-frame clones, and not every one. The sample lists some 150,000 clones, over 75% occurring once. Sequencing was done on a sample of PBMCs. These receptors were collected from a man between 35 and 55 years old in good health and CMV-seronegative.

This clone appeared once. J is TRBJ2-7 and V is TRBV20-1, with unresolved D. Germline CDR1 DFQATT, CDR2 SNEGSKA (reference sequence). This CDR3 has 11 residues. Trimming cost V 6 bases and J 6 bases, with 12 bases left between them. CDR3 residues: CSAYLGCEQYF. The CDR3 region has the DNA TGCAGTGCGTATCTCGGGTGCGAGCAGTACTTC.

The V call is TRBV5-4, the J call TRBJ1-2; 8 nucleotides agree with TRBD1. Germline-derived CDR1 and CDR2 are SGHNT and YYREEE (reference sequence). The CDR3 covers 15 residues. After removal of 4 bases from V and 1 base from J, the junction contained 6 bases not matched to a gene. As DNA, the CDR3 is TGTGCCAGCAGCCCACAGGGGGGCCTTAACTATGGCTACACCTTC. Translating gives CASSPQGGLNYGYTF.

This chain joins TRBV7-2 and TRBJ2-7; D ambiguous. There are 13 residues in the CDR3. Looked up from germline, CDR1 is SGHTA and CDR2 is FQGNSA. With 4 bases removed from V and 3 bases from J, the gap between germline ends came to 10 bases. CDR3 nucleotides: TGTGCCAGCAGCTCGTGGCTTGGCTACGAGCAGTACTTC. It encodes CASSSWLGYEQYF.

Comment on this clone: One end of the junction fails to match germline, which may point to a read error. The chain combines TRBV10-3 with TRBJ2-1; 8 nucleotides agree with TRBD1. The CDR3 covers 12 residues. Germline lookup yields CDR1 ENHRY and CDR2 SYGVKD. The CDR3 bases are TGTGCCATCAGTGCATTACAGGGGGACTTGCTCTTC. This codes for CAISALQGDLLF.

The chain carries TRBV19 and TRBJ2-7; 8 bases are shared with TRBD2. Unmatched junction bases numbered 7, after V lost 3 bases and J lost 3 bases. The germline CDR1 and CDR2 sequences are LNHDA and SQIVND (reference sequence). The CDR3 consists of 15 residues. The CDR3 DNA follows: TGTGCCAGTAGTATCAGCGGGGGCGCAGACTACGAGCAGTACTTC. Residues: CASSISGGADYEQYF.

The chain recombines TRBV2 with TRBJ2-3; TRBD2 might be the D (6 bases). Germline CDR1 SNHLY, CDR2 FYNNEI. The CDR3 has 13 amino acids. The V end was cut by 7 bases, the J end by 1 base, with 9 bases between. The CDR3 loop is CASTGEGTDTQYF. The CDR3 bases are TGTGCCAGCACCGGGGAGGGCACAGATACGCAGTATTTT.

This chain uses TRBV7-2 with TRBJ2-7; possible D gene TRBD2, 6 bases. The CDR3 sequence is 13 residues long. Trimming pared 8 bases from V and 6 bases from J, leaving 17 bases between. Germline lookup yields CDR1 SGHTA and CDR2 FQGNSA. CDR3 residues: CASRPGDDPEQYF. The CDR3 coding sequence is TGTGCCAGCCGTCCGGGGGACGACCCCGAGCAGTACTTC.

J is TRBJ1-2 and V is TRBV5-8; D is uncertain. V lost 6 bases and J 3 bases, leaving 6 bases between the germline ends. The CDR3 consists of 11 residues. The germline V gene encodes CDR1 SGHTS and CDR2 YDEGEE. CDR3 DNA sequence: TGTGCCAGCAACTCGTACTATGGCTACACCTTC. Protein product: CASNSYYGYTF.

V is TRBV19 and J is TRBJ1-4, with 8 nucleotides matching TRBD1. Germline trimming cut 7 bases from V and 7 bases from J; bases unmatched to any gene: 8. This CDR3 is built from 14 residues. Germline CDR1 and CDR2: LNHDA and SQIVND (reference sequence). CDR3 nucleotide sequence: TGTGCCAGTATGCCCAGGGGGCGCATTGAAAAACTGTTTTTT. Protein: CASMPRGRIEKLFF.

The rearrangement joins TRBV2 to TRBJ2-6, with D perhaps matching TRBD1 (5 bases). This CDR3 contains 15 residues. Trimming took off 4 bases at V and 5 bases at J, with 12 bases between the two ends. Per the germline V gene, CDR1 is SNHLY and CDR2 is FYNNEI. CDR3 residues: CASSGSLGRANVLTF. The DNA of the CDR3 is TGTGCCAGCAGTGGAAGCCTGGGGCGGGCCAACGTCCTGACTTTC.

The chain employs TRBV9 and TRBJ2-2, with D perhaps matching TRBD2 (5 bases). V lost 2 bases to trimming and J lost 5 bases, with 10 bases between them. The CDR3 is 14 amino acids. From germline, CDR1 is SGDLS and CDR2 YYNGEE. The CDR3 region is CASSVSPGTGELFF. CDR3 nucleotide sequence: TGTGCCAGCAGCGTCTCCCCGGGGACCGGGGAGCTGTTTTTT.

This rearrangement joins TRBV5-1 to TRBJ2-5; 7 nucleotides line up with TRBD1. The ends lost 4 bases at V and 3 bases at J; junction bases unmatched: 12. Germline CDR1 is SGHRS and CDR2 is YFSETQ. The CDR3 loop spans 16 amino acids. The CDR3 nucleotides are TGCGCCAGCAGCAAGTGGGTGGGGACAGAGGAAGAGACCCAGTACTTC. Its protein is CASSKWVGTEEETQYF.

About this clone itself: The final CDR3 position lacks the conserved phenylalanine or tryptophan, pointing to a likely read error. CDR3 region: CAISGTGQGYGYTL. DNA for the CDR3: TGTGCCATCAGTGGTACAGGGCAGGGCTATGGCTACACCCTC. The chain has TRBV10-3 and TRBJ1-2, with D perhaps TRBD1 (6 bases). Between the trimmed V and J ends, which lost 4 bases and 4 bases, there was a span of 13 bases. From germline, CDR1 is ENHRY and CDR2 SYGVKD. The CDR3 runs to 14 residues.

The chain carries TRBV29-1 and TRBJ2-7, with a tentative D call TRBD2 (6 bases). CDR1 is SQVTM, CDR2 ANQGSEA, per germline. V lost 2 bases, J lost 4 bases, and 12 bases lay in between. The length of the CDR3 is 13 residues. The chain's CDR3 is CSVESQGRYEQYF. The CDR3 nucleotides are TGCAGCGTTGAATCGCAAGGGAGGTACGAGCAGTACTTC.

This chain uses TRBV7-8 with TRBJ2-3; 9 nucleotides align to TRBD2. The CDR3 contains 15 residues. Germline CDR1 is SGHVS and CDR2 is FQNEAQ. The V and J ends lost 1 base and 7 bases, in that order; junction bases with no gene match: 6. The CDR3 region has the DNA TGTGCCAGCAGCTTAGGAGGTAGCGGGGGAAATACGCAGTATTTT. Protein: CASSLGGSGGNTQYF.

The chain uses TRBV28 and TRBJ1-2, with a possible D match to TRBD1 (5 bases). Trimming took 6 bases from V and 4 from J, leaving 18 bases between them. The length of the CDR3 is 15 residues. CDR1 and CDR2 (germline): MDHEN, SYDVKM. The CDR3 bases are TGTGCCAGCAGCCCCCCGGGTGGGGGGTCCTATGGCTACACCTTC. Residues: CASSPPGGGSYGYTF.